This T cell receptor beta chain was found in a study of cytomegalovirus exposure and HLA in healthy donors. PCR primers comprised 60 Vbeta and 13 Jbeta primers. Sequencing was performed with immunoSEQ multiplex PCR; in TCRdb, only in-frame clones are kept and a portion is missing. Of fewer than 140,000 clones detected, roughly 71% appear once; the ten largest clones hold around 3%. Only a few counts were recorded for this clone. This CDR3 is built from 15 residues. CDR1 is LGHNA, CDR2 YNFKEQ, per germline. Trimming cost V 2 bases and J 1 base, with 11 bases left between them. This chain links TRBV4-2 with TRBJ1-1; TRBD1 is a possible D gene (5 bases). The specimen was PBMCs. The TCR originated in a male donor in good health and CMV-seropositive. The chain's CDR3 is CASSQRMQGNTEAFF. As DNA, the CDR3 is TGTGCCAGCAGCCAACGAATGCAGGGGAACACTGAAGCTTTCTTT.